This T cell receptor beta chain was found in a study of T cell responses to AZD1222 COVID-19 vaccine. Study-wide findings and caveats: The repertoires were collected only after the peak T cell response. The donor cohort was predominantly white British with a female majority, and clonal diversity may have been underestimated.

The table came from immunoSEQ multiplex PCR; TCRdb's copy has only in-frame clones and leaves some out. The sample has some 140,000 clones; roughly 90% are singletons. As concerns this clone: Its specificity is unknown.

The ends lost 2 bases at V and 3 bases at J; junction bases unmatched: 8. The length of the CDR3 is 17 residues. Germline CDR1 reads KGHSH; CDR2 reads LQKENI. The V and J genes are TRBV18 and TRBJ2-2; 8 nucleotides line up with TRBD2. The clonotype originates from an adult in good health. The sample was peripheral blood, taken on day 0 of MenACWY control vaccination. This chain's CDR3 is CASSPAGGSGYTGELFF. The CDR3 DNA sequence: TGTGCCAGCTCACCAGCGGGGGGCTCGGGCTACACCGGGGAGCTGTTTTTT.